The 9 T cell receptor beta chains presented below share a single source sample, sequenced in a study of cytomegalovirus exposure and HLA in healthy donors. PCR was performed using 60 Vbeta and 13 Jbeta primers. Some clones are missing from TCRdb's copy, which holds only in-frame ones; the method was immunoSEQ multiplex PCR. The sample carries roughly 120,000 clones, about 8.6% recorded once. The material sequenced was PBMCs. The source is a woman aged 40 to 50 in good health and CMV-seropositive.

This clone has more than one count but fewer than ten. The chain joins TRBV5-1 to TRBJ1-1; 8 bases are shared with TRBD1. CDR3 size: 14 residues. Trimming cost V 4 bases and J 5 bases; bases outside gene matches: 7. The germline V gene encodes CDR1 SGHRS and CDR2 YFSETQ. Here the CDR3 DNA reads TGCGCCAGCAGCGCTGGACAGGGCGGGACTGAAGCTTTCTTT. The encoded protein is CASSAGQGGTEAFF. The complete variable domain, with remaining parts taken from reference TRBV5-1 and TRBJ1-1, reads KAGVTQTPRYLIKTRGQQVTLSCSPISGHRSVSWYQQTPGQGLQFLFEYFSETQRNKGNFPGRFSGRQFSNSRSEMNVSTLELGDSALYLCASSAGQGGTEAFFGQGTRLTVV.

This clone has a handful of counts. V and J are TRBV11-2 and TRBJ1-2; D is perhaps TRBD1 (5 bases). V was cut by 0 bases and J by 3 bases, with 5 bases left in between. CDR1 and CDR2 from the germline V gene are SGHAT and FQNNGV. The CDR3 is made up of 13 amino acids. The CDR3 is CASSLETDYGYTF. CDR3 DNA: TGTGCCAGCAGCTTAGAGACAGACTATGGCTACACCTTC.

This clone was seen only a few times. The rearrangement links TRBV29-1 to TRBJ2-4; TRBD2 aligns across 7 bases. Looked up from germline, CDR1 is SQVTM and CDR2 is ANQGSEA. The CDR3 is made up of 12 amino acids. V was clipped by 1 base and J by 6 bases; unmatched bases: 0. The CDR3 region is CSVEGEGNIQYF. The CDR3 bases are TGCAGCGTTGAAGGGGAGGGAAACATTCAGTACTTC. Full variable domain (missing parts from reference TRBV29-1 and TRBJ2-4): SAVISQKPSRDICQRGTSLTIQCQVDSQVTMMFWYRQQPGQSLTLIATANQGSEATYESGFVIDKFPISRPNLTFSTLTVSNMSPEDSSIYLCSVEGEGNIQYFGAGTRLSVL.

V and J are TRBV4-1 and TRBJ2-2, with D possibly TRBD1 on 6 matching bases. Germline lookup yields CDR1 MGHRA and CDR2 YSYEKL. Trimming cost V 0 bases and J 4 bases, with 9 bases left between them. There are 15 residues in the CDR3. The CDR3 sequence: CASSQEQGATGELFF. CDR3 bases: TGCGCCAGCAGCCAAGAACAGGGCGCCACCGGGGAGCTGTTTTTT.

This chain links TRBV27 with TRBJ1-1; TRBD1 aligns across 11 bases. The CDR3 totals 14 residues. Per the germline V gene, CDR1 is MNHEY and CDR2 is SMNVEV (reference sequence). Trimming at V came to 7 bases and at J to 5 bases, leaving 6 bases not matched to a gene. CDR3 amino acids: CASTGQGAWTEAFF. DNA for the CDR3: TGTGCCAGCACCGGACAGGGGGCTTGGACTGAAGCTTTCTTT.

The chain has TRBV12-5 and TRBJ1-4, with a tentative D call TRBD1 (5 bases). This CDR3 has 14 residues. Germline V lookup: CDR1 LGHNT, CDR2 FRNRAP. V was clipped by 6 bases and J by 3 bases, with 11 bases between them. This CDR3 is CASGLGPANEKLFF. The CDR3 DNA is TGTGCTAGTGGCCTGGGGCCCGCTAATGAAAAACTGTTTTTT.

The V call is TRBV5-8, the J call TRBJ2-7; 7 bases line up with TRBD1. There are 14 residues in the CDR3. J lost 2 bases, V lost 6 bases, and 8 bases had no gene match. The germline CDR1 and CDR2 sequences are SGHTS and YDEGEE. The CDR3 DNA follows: TGTGCCAGCACCTCGAGGGGGCGGACCTACGAGCAGTACTTC. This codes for CASTSRGRTYEQYF. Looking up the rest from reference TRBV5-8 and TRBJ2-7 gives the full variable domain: EAGVTQSPTHLIKTRGQQATLRCSPISGHTSVYWYQQALGLGLQFLLWYDEGEERNRGNFPPRFSGRQFPNYSSELNVNALELEDSALYLCASTSRGRTYEQYFGPGTRLTVT.

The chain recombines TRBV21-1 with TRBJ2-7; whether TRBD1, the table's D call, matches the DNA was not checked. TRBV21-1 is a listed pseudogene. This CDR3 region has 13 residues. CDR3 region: CASSSKGAHEQYF. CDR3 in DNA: TGTGCCAGCAGCAGTAAGGGGGCCCACGAGCAGTACTTC.

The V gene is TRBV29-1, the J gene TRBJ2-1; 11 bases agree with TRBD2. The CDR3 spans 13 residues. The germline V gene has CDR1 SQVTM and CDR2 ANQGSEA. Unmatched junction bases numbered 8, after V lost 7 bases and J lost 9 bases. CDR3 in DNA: TGCAGCGCCCTAGCGGGGGGTAAAGGTGAGCAGTTCTTC. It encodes CSALAGGKGEQFF.